This T cell receptor (beta chain) is from a study of CD8+ T cells in alopecia areata (dated by TCRdb to the late 2010s). Notes on the research overall: The treated patients took part in an open-label pilot trial in which moderate-to-severe alopecia areata was treated with oral tofacitinib at 5 to 10 mg twice daily. Tofacitinib was administered for 6 to 18 months, and 6 months of follow-up off drug were then conducted to assess delayed response and recurrence. Disease severity in treated patients was measured with the SALT score, which quantifies the percentage of affected scalp surface area. In both human patients and the C3H/HeJ mouse model, the study applied high-throughput TCRbeta sequencing to look at T cell clonal expansion in alopecia areata. Scalp tissue and sorted CD4+ and CD8+ peripheral blood T cells from patchy and totalis/universalis alopecia areata patients and from healthy controls were covered by human TCRbeta sequencing. Tofacitinib-treated patients had biopsies at baseline and at 4 and 24 weeks of treatment, with a later scalp biopsy in several patients. Scalp clonality was compared among normal scalp (n=4), patchy alopecia areata scalp (n=8), and alopecia totalis/universalis scalp (n=8). RNA came from the PAXgene miRNA kit for fixed scalp, the miRNeasy kit for PBMCs, and the RNeasy kit for mouse skin. Amplification of TCRbeta CDR3 regions was done by immunoSEQ multiplex PCR using 35 Vbeta forward primers and 13 Jbeta reverse primers.

Reading the label with the study, this specimen's time point is: 20 to 30 weeks on oral tofacitinib. Read against the paper, the sample's treatment or condition label means: oral pan-JAK inhibitor, 5-10 mg twice daily. From alopecia areata patients, peripheral blood was collected along with lesional scalp punch biopsies. After PBMCs were isolated by density centrifugation and stained for CD3, CD4 and CD8, a FACSAria was used to sort CD4+ and CD8+ T cells. Overall results and qualifications from the work: The treated cohort was small, with a single nonresponder, so links between baseline CD8+ expansion and response need larger studies. Resident alphabeta T cells in normal human skin are also sequenced, complicating scalp TCR repertoire analysis, unlike mouse skin dominated by gammadelta T cells. Compared with normal scalp, lesional scalp, particularly in alopecia totalis/universalis, had higher clonality and more expanded CD8+ clones, which suggests antigenic drive. Scalp clonality and the number of expanded CD8+ clones among the top 100 scalp clones were significantly decreased by tofacitinib. Shared TCR sequences between patients were less evident than in mice, which may be partly attributable to HLA diversity in the patient population. Many expanded lesional clones were found to persist in scalp and blood during tofacitinib treatment, and relapse after treatment cessation may be partly explained by this persistence.

Taken from the germline V gene (reference sequence), the CDR1 and CDR2 loops are SEHNR and FQNEAQ. Trimming removed 8 bases from V and 4 bases from J, leaving 8 bases between the germline ends. The CDR3, cysteine through phenylalanine, is 12 amino acids long. Just the 36-base CDR3 DNA is kept, in frame starting at base 1. This clone was seen a few times. Its antigen remains undetermined. No base quality values were provided; no much bigger clone lies one nucleotide off. The method was the immunoSEQ multiplex PCR assay. RNA was extracted from all samples and reverse transcribed into cDNA, which served as template for TCR sequencing. SuperScript III was used for first-strand cDNA synthesis, primed with a 2:1 mix of oligo-dT and random hexamers. A synthetic immune receptor repertoire was used to gauge amplification bias, and whatever bias remained was removed computationally. The authors' analysis ran thus. Raw reads were preprocessed for error removal, and CDR3 was defined according to IMGT conventions as running from the conserved cysteine to phenylalanine. Clonality was computed by normalizing Shannon entropy by log2 of the number of productive unique TCRs and subtracting the result from 1. Whether scalp clones were CD4 or CD8 was inferred by matching scalp TCRbeta sequences against CD4 and CD8 repertoires sorted from blood. TCRdb mirrors the immuneACCESS table, restricted to in-frame sequences. Some clones are absent from its copies; in checked studies, under half trace to an unresolved V gene, and the reason for the others is unknown. For V, J and clone size, that table is used; D and trimming come from the DNA. Within this sample are around 290,000 clones, with 58% of them counted one time only. The ten top clones hold approximately 2% of the sample.

The source was CD4+ T cells sorted from blood, collected at week 24, from a patient treated with tofacitinib. The clonotype was recovered from a human donor with alopecia areata. The rearrangement joined TRBV7-9 to TRBJ1-4; TRBD1 is a weak D gene call, 6 bases matching. In nucleotides, the sequence is TGTGCCAGCGGACAGATTAATGAAAAACTGTTTTTT. Its product reads: CASGQINEKLFF.